The next 32 T cell receptor beta chains were all read from a single sample in a study of T cell responses to AZD1222 COVID-19 vaccine. Assay: immunoSEQ multiplex PCR; the TCRdb copy retains only in-frame clones and omits some. Altogether about 83,000 clones are present, approximately 89% being singletons, with the ten largest covering around 30%. The source material was peripheral blood, sampled 28 days after the second AZD1222 dose. Every receptor here comes from an adult who received the AZD1222 COVID-19 vaccine.

The rearrangement joins TRBV19 to TRBJ1-1, with D maybe TRBD1 (6 bases). V lost 3 bases and J lost 1, with 12 bases in between. There are 15 residues in the CDR3. The germline V gene has CDR1 LNHDA and CDR2 SQIVND (reference sequence). The CDR3 DNA reads TGTGCCAGTAGTATCTCTGGGGGGCCGAACACTGAAGCTTTCTTT. Amino acid sequence: CASSISGGPNTEAFF.

The V call is TRBV7-2, the J call TRBJ2-1; D is perhaps TRBD1 or TRBD2 (6 bases each). The CDR3 consists of 13 residues. In germline, CDR1 is SGHTA, CDR2 FQGNSA. V lost 2 bases, J lost 7 bases, and 9 bases lay in between. CDR3 DNA: TGTGCCAGCAGCTTATTAGGGGGGAATGAGCAGTTCTTC. The encoded protein is CASSLLGGNEQFF.

This chain links TRBV7-2 with TRBJ2-7; possible D gene TRBD2, 6 bases. V was pared by 2 bases and J by 6 bases, with 17 bases between. In germline, CDR1 is SGHTA, CDR2 FQGNSA. The CDR3 contains 15 residues. CDR3 amino acids: CASSLNRGGRGEQYF. The CDR3 bases are TGTGCCAGCAGCTTAAATCGGGGAGGCCGGGGCGAGCAGTACTTC.

The chain is built from TRBV3-1 (or the pseudogene TRBV3-2) and TRBJ2-1, with 11 positions matching TRBD2. V shed 4 bases, J shed 8 bases, and the junction held 4 bases outside the gene matches. There are 14 residues in the CDR3. Looked up from germline, CDR1 is LGHDT and CDR2 is YNNKEL (reference sequence). Here the CDR3 DNA reads TGTGCCAGCAGCCTTAGCGGGAGGGCCGATGAGCAGTTCTTC. The encoded protein is CASSLSGRADEQFF.

The chain combines TRBV7-9 with TRBJ2-1, with D hard to call. Trimming pared 2 bases from V and 6 bases from J, leaving 8 bases between. The CDR3 spans 13 residues. Germline V gives CDR1 SEHNR, CDR2 FQNEAQ (reference sequence). CDR3: CASSLILGNEQFF. Here the CDR3 DNA reads TGTGCCAGCAGCTTAATTTTGGGCAATGAGCAGTTCTTC. Supplemented by reference TRBV7-9 and TRBJ2-1, the full variable domain reads DTGVSQNPRHKITKRGQNVTFRCDPISEHNRLYWYRQTLGQGPEFLTYFQNEAQLEKSRLLSDRFSAERPKGSFSTLEIQRTEQGDSAMYLCASSLILGNEQFFGPGTRLTVL.

The V gene is TRBV4-1, the J gene TRBJ2-7; TRBD2 matches 10 bases. This CDR3 comprises 16 residues. V dropped 1 base and J dropped 1; count of bases not matched to a gene: 4. From germline, CDR1 is MGHRA and CDR2 YSYEKL. CDR3 sequence reads: CASSQVSTSGSYEQYF. The CDR3 DNA is TGCGCCAGCAGCCAAGTATCGACTAGCGGGTCCTACGAGCAGTACTTC.

This chain uses TRBV5-1 with TRBJ1-2; 7 nucleotides align to TRBD1. This CDR3 comprises 14 residues. J was trimmed by 7 bases and V by 0 bases; bases with no gene match: 6. Germline CDR1 SGHRS, CDR2 YFSETQ. The CDR3 region has the DNA TGCGCCAGCAGCTTGGGCCAGGGGGGTCCTGGCTACACCTTC. This translates into CASSLGQGGPGYTF.

The V and J genes are TRBV19 and TRBJ1-2, with D tentatively TRBD1 (6 bases). The V gene's germline CDR1 is LNHDA and CDR2 SQIVND (reference sequence). This CDR3 is 16 amino acids long. V gave up 2 bases and J gave up 5 bases, with 18 bases separating them. CDR3 amino acids: CASSISGHPVIYGYTF. In nucleotides, the CDR3 is TGTGCCAGTAGTATATCGGGACACCCCGTCATTTATGGCTACACCTTC. Together with reference TRBV19 and TRBJ1-2, the CDR3 gives the full variable domain: DGGITQSPKYLFRKEGQNVTLSCEQNLNHDAMYWYRQDPGQGLRLIYYSQIVNDFQKGDIAEGYSVSREKKESFPLTVTSAQKNPTAFYLCASSISGHPVIYGYTFGSGTRLTVV.

The chain employs TRBV5-6 and TRBJ1-4; D is perhaps TRBD1 (6 bases). Germline V gene data show CDR1 as SGHDT and CDR2 as YYEEEE. The CDR3 extends over 14 amino acids. V was pared by 2 bases and J by 2 bases, with 7 bases between. The CDR3 DNA reads as TGTGCCAGCAGCTTTAGGGGGACTAATGAAAAACTGTTTTTT. Translated, it gives CASSFRGTNEKLFF.

Concerning this clone itself: The junction departs from the called germline gene at one end, perhaps through a read error. The chain uses TRBV5-1 and TRBJ2-7; 10 nucleotides align to TRBD2. The CDR3 spans 13 residues. Germline values: CDR1 SGHRS, CDR2 YFSETQ. DNA of the CDR3: TGCGCCCGCAGCGGGGGGGGACGCCGCGAGCAGTACTTC. Its protein is CARSGGGRREQYF.

The chain has TRBV10-3 and TRBJ2-3, with unresolved D. Trimming left V 4 bases short and J 1 base short, with 15 bases between. The germline V gene encodes CDR1 ENHRY and CDR2 SYGVKD. This CDR3 contains 16 residues. Here the CDR3 reads CAISVLGPLGTDTQYF. CDR3 DNA: TGTGCCATCAGTGTTTTAGGGCCTTTAGGCACAGATACGCAGTATTTT.

This chain joins TRBV5-5 and TRBJ2-1, with TRBD2 as a possible D gene (6 bases). The germline V and J ends were trimmed by 5 bases and 4 bases, with 16 bases remaining between them. The CDR3 consists of 15 residues. Germline V CDR1 and CDR2: SGHKS, YYEKEE (reference sequence). As DNA, the CDR3 is TGTGCCAGCAGTTACCGGGACGGGAGATACAATGAGCAGTTCTTC. Protein product: CASSYRDGRYNEQFF.

The chain is built from TRBV18 and TRBJ1-3; D is unclear. In germline, CDR1 is KGHSH, CDR2 LQKENI. V was trimmed by 3 bases and J by 0 bases, leaving 12 bases between them. This CDR3 contains 16 residues. CDR3 DNA sequence: TGTGCCAGCTCACCTTCTGGCAGGAGCTCTGGAAACACCATATATTTT. It yields the protein CASSPSGRSSGNTIYF.

This chain joins TRBV19 and TRBJ1-5; D gene uncertain. The CDR3 is 14 residues long. CDR1 is LNHDA and CDR2 is SQIVND in the germline V gene (reference sequence). V lost 6 bases, J lost 1 base, and 10 bases lay in between. The CDR3 DNA sequence: TGTGCCAGTAGCCGGGAGACAAGCAATCAGCCCCAGCATTTT. This encodes CASSRETSNQPQHF.

J is TRBJ1-5 and V is TRBV7-2; no clear D. Germline CDR1 SGHTA, CDR2 FQGNSA. Trimming cost V 1 base and J 2 bases, with 9 bases left between them. This CDR3 region has 15 residues. DNA for the CDR3: TGTGCCAGCAGCTTAGGAGGAGGCGGCAATCAGCCCCAGCATTTT. Its translation is CASSLGGGGNQPQHF.

There are a few counts of this clone. V is TRBV2 and J is TRBJ1-5, with a weak D call TRBD1 (6 bases). This CDR3 spans 14 amino acids. CDR1 SNHLY and CDR2 FYNNEI come from the germline V gene. V was trimmed by 8 bases and J by 6 bases, leaving 17 bases between them. CDR3 region: CASGEGGIGQPQHF. Here the CDR3 DNA reads TGTGCCAGCGGGGAGGGGGGGATAGGTCAGCCCCAGCATTTT.

The chain employs TRBV5-5 and TRBJ2-3; TRBD1 is a possible D gene (6 bases). The CDR3 is 13 amino acids. Germline CDR1 reads SGHKS; CDR2 reads YYEKEE (reference sequence). V was shortened by 6 bases and J by 0 bases, with 8 bases between the two germline ends. The CDR3 sequence: CASTTGSTDTQYF. The CDR3 DNA reads TGTGCCAGCACCACAGGGAGCACAGATACGCAGTATTTT. The complete variable domain, with remaining parts taken from reference TRBV5-5 and TRBJ2-3, reads DAGVTQSPTHLIKTRGQQVTLRCSPISGHKSVSWYQQVLGQGPQFIFQYYEKEERGRGNFPDRFSARQFPNYSSELNVNALLLGDSALYLCASTTGSTDTQYFGPGTRLTVL.

The rearrangement uses TRBV3-1 (or the pseudogene TRBV3-2) and TRBJ2-7; 9 bases map to TRBD1. This CDR3 has 13 amino acids. The germline V gene encodes CDR1 LGHDT and CDR2 YNNKEL (reference sequence). Trimming cost V 10 bases and J 4 bases; bases outside gene matches: 8. The CDR3 nucleotides are TGTGCCACCGGGGGACAGGGTTTGTACGAGCAGTACTTC. It yields the protein CATGGQGLYEQYF.

V is TRBV5-1 and J is TRBJ2-1; D possibly corresponds to TRBD2 (6 bases). The CDR3 runs 15 residues. CDR1 is SGHRS, CDR2 YFSETQ, per germline. The germline V and J ends were trimmed by 3 bases and 3 bases, with 13 bases remaining between them. Here the CDR3 DNA reads TGCGCCAGCAGCTCTATAGCGGATGTCTACAATGAGCAGTTCTTC. It translates to CASSSIADVYNEQFF.

The chain is built from TRBV4-1 and TRBJ2-2; TRBD1 might be the D (6 bases). Germline CDR1 MGHRA, CDR2 YSYEKL. The germline V and J ends were trimmed by 4 bases and 11 bases, with 14 bases remaining between them. CDR3 length equals 13 residues. This chain's CDR3 is CASSRNRDRELFF. The CDR3 DNA is TGCGCCAGCAGCCGAAACAGGGATCGTGAGCTGTTTTTT.

A single count supports this clone. This rearrangement joins TRBV6-6 to TRBJ2-1, with D unresolved. CDR1 MNHNY and CDR2 SVGAGI come from the germline V gene (reference sequence). The V end was cut by 8 bases, the J end by 2 bases, with 13 bases between. The CDR3 sequence is 14 residues long. In DNA, the CDR3 is TGTGCCAGCTCAGGATTCCTTACCTACAATGAGCAGTTCTTC. Translating it yields CASSGFLTYNEQFF.

This chain joins TRBV6-5 and TRBJ1-6, with D perhaps matching TRBD1 (5 bases). The CDR3 contains 14 residues. V was cut by 7 bases and J by 10 bases, with 17 bases left in between. CDR1 and CDR2 from the germline V gene are MNHEY and SVGAGI. In DNA, the CDR3 is TGTGCCAGCACCCGATTAGGGGTTGGATCACCCCTCCACTTT. Translating gives CASTRLGVGSPLHF.

The chain links TRBV10-3 to TRBJ1-5, with 9 bases fitting TRBD1. Germline trimming cut 4 bases from V and 2 bases from J; bases unmatched to any gene: 9. Germline CDR1 and CDR2: ENHRY and SYGVKD. The CDR3 contains 17 residues. The chain's CDR3 is CAISAGTGKGGNQPQHF. The DNA for the CDR3 is TGTGCCATCAGTGCCGGGACAGGGAAGGGCGGCAATCAGCCCCAGCATTTT.

The chain combines TRBV10-3 with TRBJ2-3; perhaps TRBD2 as D (5 bases). Germline CDR1 ENHRY, CDR2 SYGVKD. V dropped 4 bases and J dropped 2 bases, with 10 bases sitting between them. CDR3 length: 14 amino acids. CDR3 DNA sequence: TGTGCCATCAGTGTAGAGGGCTTCACAGATACGCAGTATTTT. Translation: CAISVEGFTDTQYF.

The rearrangement joins TRBV18 to TRBJ2-3, with 11 positions matching TRBD1. Germline V gene data show CDR1 as KGHSH and CDR2 as LQKENI. CDR3 length: 16 amino acids. V trimming: 2 bases; J trimming: 3 bases; junction bases outside the gene matches: 4. The CDR3 region is CASSPGQGAWTDTQYF. The CDR3 nucleotides read TGTGCCAGCTCACCAGGACAGGGGGCTTGGACAGATACGCAGTATTTT.

The gene calls are TRBV5-1 and TRBJ2-7; 13 bases match TRBD2. V dropped 4 bases and J dropped 3; count of bases not matched to a gene: 7. The germline CDR1 and CDR2 sequences are SGHRS and YFSETQ. This CDR3 spans 16 amino acids. The chain's CDR3 is CASSRGLAGVGYEQYF. The CDR3 DNA follows: TGCGCCAGCAGCAGAGGACTAGCGGGAGTTGGCTACGAGCAGTACTTC.

This clone has only one observation. The chain links TRBV30 to TRBJ1-3, with a weak D call TRBD1 (6 bases). The germline V gene encodes CDR1 GTSNPN and CDR2 SVGIG (reference sequence). The CDR3 is made up of 14 amino acids. Trimming cost V 0 bases and J 1 base, with 7 bases left between them. The CDR3 sequence is CAWSVGGSGNTIYF. The CDR3, as DNA: TGTGCCTGGAGTGTAGGGGGATCTGGAAACACCATATATTTT.

V usage is TRBV6-2 or TRBV6-3 and J usage is TRBJ2-1; TRBD2 agrees at 8 bases. There are 18 residues in the CDR3. Germline V lookup: CDR1 MNHEY, CDR2 SVGEGT. Unmatched junction bases numbered 10, after V lost 3 bases and J lost 0 bases. The CDR3 is CASSYAIGSGSSYNEQFF. The CDR3 DNA reads as TGTGCCAGCAGTTATGCGATCGGCAGCGGGAGCTCCTACAATGAGCAGTTCTTC.

The rearrangement links TRBV27 to TRBJ1-2; TRBD1 matches at 8 bases. The CDR3 covers 16 residues. Losses at the gene ends were 6 bases for V and 3 bases for J; bases not matched to a gene: 12. Looked up from germline, CDR1 is MNHEY and CDR2 is SMNVEV (reference sequence). The CDR3 here is CASSLVPGQAYYGYTF. The DNA for the CDR3 is TGTGCCAGCAGCCTGGTCCCGGGACAGGCCTACTATGGCTACACCTTC.

The chain couples TRBV19 to TRBJ2-1; unclear D gene. Germline CDR1 and CDR2: LNHDA and SQIVND (reference sequence). Trimming left V 5 bases short and J 0 bases short, with 8 bases between. The CDR3 contains 14 residues. The CDR3 loop is CASSDLSSYNEQFF. CDR3 coding DNA: TGTGCCAGTAGTGATTTGAGCTCCTACAATGAGCAGTTCTTC.

This sequence joins TRBV21-1 and TRBJ2-7; whether TRBD1, the table's D call, matches the DNA was not checked. TRBV21-1 is marked as a pseudogene. There are 14 residues in the CDR3. CDR3 sequence: CASSKRDSNYEQYF. CDR3 sequence (DNA): TGTGCCAGCAGCAAAAGGGACAGTAACTACGAGCAGTACTTC.

The rearrangement links TRBV18 to TRBJ2-5; D gene ambiguous. Trimming pared 3 bases from V and 5 bases from J, leaving 7 bases between. Germline loops: CDR1 KGHSH, CDR2 LQKENI. The CDR3 is 12 amino acids. The CDR3 region is CASSPQSETQYF. The DNA for the CDR3 is TGTGCCAGCTCACCCCAAAGCGAGACCCAGTACTTC.